This entry lists 7 T cell receptor beta chains sequenced from one sample in a study of patients and donors after allogeneic stem cell transplantation. TCRdb re-analysed the RT-PCR reads in MiXCR, keeping a single row per CDR3 protein. The sample has roughly 250,000 distinct CDR3 sequences, 13% to 15% seen once. Sequencing was carried out using blood, either unsorted or a sorted T cell fraction (not recorded which). The receptors originated from a human donor who was either an allogeneic HSCT recipient or a stem cell or donor lymphocyte infusion donor (not recorded which). It is not recorded whose cells these are; they may come from a transplant donor.

This clonotype was detected ten times or more. This chain joins TRBV12-3 or TRBV12-4 and TRBJ2-3, with a possible D match to TRBD2 (6 bases). CDR3 size: 13 residues. V was trimmed by 3 bases and J by 5 bases, leaving 9 bases between them. The chain's CDR3 is CASSLVGGDTQYF. The CDR3 DNA follows: TGTGCCAGCAGTTTGGTGGGAGGAGATACGCAGTATTTT.

This clonotype is a singleton in its sample. The chain joins TRBV7-9 to TRBJ1-1, with a tentative D call TRBD1 (5 bases). Trimming shortened V by 6 bases and J by 8 bases, and 19 bases separated the two germline ends. Germline CDR1 SEHNR, CDR2 FQNEAQ (reference sequence). The CDR3 totals 14 residues. CDR3 sequence: CASRRNGRQSEAFF. The CDR3 bases are TGTGCCAGCAGACGTAACGGCCGACAGTCAGAAGCTTTCTTT.

This clonotype was counted many times. The chain has TRBV29-1 and TRBJ1-2, with a weak D call TRBD1 (6 bases). Germline V CDR1 and CDR2: SQVTM, ANQGSEA. The CDR3 sequence is 12 residues long. V was trimmed by 6 bases and J by 1 base, leaving 9 bases between them. CDR3 nucleotide sequence: TGCAGCGTCGAGGACAGTAACTATGGCTACACCTTC. It codes for CSVEDSNYGYTF.

This clonotype was detected only a few times. The CDR3 bases are TGTGCCAGCGCAGGGGTAGGGGGAGATACGCAGTATTTT. Translation: CASAGVGGDTQYF. V and J are TRBV5-6 and TRBJ2-3, with D possibly being TRBD1 (6 bases). The CDR3 consists of 13 residues. The germline CDR1 and CDR2 sequences are SGHDT and YYEEEE. V was trimmed by 7 bases and J by 5 bases, leaving 14 bases between them. Together with reference TRBV5-6 and TRBJ2-3, the CDR3 gives the full variable domain: DAGVTQSPTHLIKTRGQQVTLRCSPKSGHDTVSWYQQALGQGPQFIFQYYEEEERQRGNFPDRFSGHQFPNYSSELNVNALLLGDSALYLCASAGVGGDTQYFGPGTRLTVL.

This clonotype was seen a handful of times. The gene calls are TRBV6-5 and TRBJ2-7; either TRBD1 or TRBD2 may fit D (5 bases each). Germline CDR1 is MNHEY and CDR2 is SVGAGI. Trimming cost V 4 bases and J 4 bases, with 17 bases left between them. The CDR3 sequence is 15 residues long. The CDR3 nucleotides read TGTGCCAGCAGTTTACCCCCGAGGGGTCCGTACGAGCAGTACTTC. This encodes CASSLPPRGPYEQYF.

The chain joins TRBV20-1 to TRBJ2-3; possibly TRBD1 for D (6 bases). Between the trimmed V and J ends, which lost 5 bases and 4 bases, there was a span of 10 bases. Germline V gene sequence: CDR1 DFQATT, CDR2 SNEGSKA (reference sequence). The CDR3 runs 12 residues. CDR3 in amino acids: CSAYPGADTQYF. The CDR3 nucleotides read TGCAGTGCTTATCCAGGGGCAGATACGCAGTATTTT.

This chain joins TRBV7-2 and TRBJ2-1; maybe TRBD2 (6 bases). This CDR3 region has 13 residues. Germline CDR1 SGHTA, CDR2 FQGNSA. Trimming left V 6 bases short and J 5 bases short, with 11 bases between. CDR3 in DNA: TGTGCCAGCAGACGACGGGGGAACAATGAGCAGTTCTTC. Its protein is CASRRRGNNEQFF.